Ten or more counts support the clone carrying this T cell receptor (beta chain). These data originate in a study of identical twins. The CDR3 is 17 residues long. The V end lost 0 bases, the J end lost 0 bases, and 14 bases lay between the germline ends. CDR1 SQVTM and CDR2 ANQGSEA come from the germline V gene. TCRdb reprocessed the 5' RACE reads via MiXCR and lists one record per CDR3 protein. The table includes 200,000 to 250,000 distinct CDR3 sequences, 5.5% to 7% detected once. The sample also formed part of further work on yellow fever vaccine responses in identical twins.

The chain carries TRBV29-1 and TRBJ2-2; possibly TRBD1 for D (6 bases). The sample taken for sequencing was memory (CD45RO+) T cells sorted from blood. The receptor comes from a woman between 18 and 30 years old in good health. CDR3 region: CSVEDLVGHANTGELFF. The CDR3 DNA reads as TGCAGCGTTGAAGATCTTGTGGGACACGCGAACACCGGGGAGCTGTTTTTT.